A selection of T cell receptor beta chains follows, all from one sample in a study of OX40 agonist ivuxolimab in advanced cancers. Libraries were prepared by immunoSEQ multiplex PCR; TCRdb keeps only in-frame clonotypes and omits some of them. The profile covers approximately 70,000 clones, with 86% appearing a single time and more than 2.5% taken by the ten largest. Sample: CD4+ or CD8+ T cells sorted from blood, taken in a trial of the OX40 agonist ivuxolimab. These receptors all stem from an adult with an advanced solid tumor such as melanoma, head and neck, liver or kidney cancer. Both conserved end residues are part of each CDR3. Each record gives: J gene, D gene, V gene, clone size, CDR3 DNA, CDR3 protein. The D gene is left open where the match is weak. Size values are once, few and many counts, or a class for expanded clones, and some rows have none.

TRBJ1-3 NA TRBV10-3 NA TGTGCCAGCAGTTACACTACAAGTGGAAACACCATATATTTT CASSYTTSGNTIYF
TRBJ2-5 TRBD1 TRBV7-2 NA TGTGCCAGCAGCTTATACCGCGGGACAGGGGGCTACCAAGAGACCCAGTACTTC CASSLYRGTGGYQETQYF
TRBJ1-1 NA TRBV4-3 NA TGCGCCAGCAGCCAACAGGGACTGAACACTGAAGCTTTCTTT CASSQQGLNTEAFF
TRBJ2-7 TRBD1 TRBV7-9 NA TGTGCCAGCAGCCCAATCCGGGACAGGGGCCACGAGCAGTACTTC CASSPIRDRGHEQYF
TRBJ2-7 NA TRBV12-5 NA TGTGCTAGTGCCCTGGACAGTCACCACGAGCAGTACTTC CASALDSHHEQYF
TRBJ2-2 TRBD1 TRBV5-4 NA TGTGCCAGCAGCTTCTTGGGGCAGGGGGCAAGCGGGGAGCTGTTTTTT CASSFLGQGASGELFF
TRBJ1-1 NA TRBV1 few TGCACCAGCAGCCACAGGGGGAATAGCACTGAAGCTTTCTTT CTSSHRGNSTEAFF
TRBJ1-6 TRBD1 TRBV28 once TGTGCCAGCAGTTTAGGACAGGGGGGATCACCCCTCCACTTT CASSLGQGGSPLHF
TRBJ2-5 NA TRBV5-1 NA TGCGCCAGCTATCGGGACACCCAAGAGACCCAGTACTTC CASYRDTQETQYF
TRBJ1-4 NA TRBV28 NA TGTGCCAGCAGTTTGGACAGTACTAATGAAAAACTGTTTTTT CASSLDSTNEKLFF
TRBJ2-7 NA TRBV19 NA TGTGCCAGTACCGGAAGATTTAACGAGCAGTACTTC CASTGRFNEQYF
TRBJ2-2 TRBD1 TRBV7-2 NA TGTGCCAGCAGTTGGGGACAGGTAGCCGGGGAGCTGTTTTTT CASSWGQVAGELFF
TRBJ1-4 NA TRBV9 once TGTGCCAGCAGCGTAGGCAGGGATTTATGGAATGAAAAACTGTTTTTT CASSVGRDLWNEKLFF
TRBJ2-5 TRBD2 TRBV5-1 NA TGCGCCAGCAGCCAGGATCCGTGGACTAGCGGGGGGGGACTCCAAGAGACCCAGTACTTC CASSQDPWTSGGGLQETQYF
TRBJ1-2 NA TRBV5-1 NA TGCGCCAGCAGCTTCGGGCCCTTTAACTATGGCTACACCTTC CASSFGPFNYGYTF
TRBJ1-6 NA TRBV30 many TGTGCCTGGACCGAAGTGGGGGTTTACAATTCACCCCTCCACTTT CAWTEVGVYNSPLHF
TRBJ1-4 NA TRBV4-2 NA TGTGCCAGCAGCCATGGGGGCGGCAGCAAGGAAAGGGATACTGAAAAACTGTTTTTT CASSHGGGSKERDTEKLFF
TRBJ2-3 TRBD2 TRBV5-1 NA TGCGCCAGCAGCTTGGGCGGGGGTGCAGATACGCAGTATTTT CASSLGGGADTQYF
TRBJ2-7 NA TRBV11-1 NA TGTGCCAGCAGCCAGGGGAATGGGCGCTACGAGCAGTACTTC CASSQGNGRYEQYF
TRBJ2-6 NA TRBV28 NA TGTGCCAGCAGTTTACTGGGCCTAGGTGCCCTCTCTGGGGCCAACGTCCTGACTTTC CASSLLGLGALSGANVLTF
TRBJ1-2 NA TRBV30 NA TGTGCCTGGAGTGTATACGTCGCGGGTCGCCGAGGCTACACCTTC CAWSVYVAGRRGYTF
TRBJ1-2 NA TRBV28 NA TGTGCCAGCCTACCGGCGGGGACTAACTATGGCTACACCTTC CASLPAGTNYGYTF
TRBJ1-5 NA TRBV28 NA TGTGCCAGCAGTTTAGACGATCAGCCCCAGCATTTT CASSLDDQPQHF
TRBJ1-2 NA TRBV27 NA TGTGCCAGCAGGGAGACAGGAGGCCCCTACAACTATGGCTACACCTTC CASRETGGPYNYGYTF
TRBJ1-2 NA TRBV7-9 NA TGTGCCAGCAGCTTCCGCCGGGACGATGGCTACACCTTC CASSFRRDDGYTF
TRBJ1-3 NA TRBV18 NA TGTGCCAGCTCACCTTTGGAAGCCTCTGGAAACACCATATATTTT CASSPLEASGNTIYF
TRBJ2-5 TRBD2 TRBV28 NA TGTGCCAGCAGTGGACTAGCGCAGGAGACCCAGTACTTC CASSGLAQETQYF
TRBJ2-3 TRBD2 TRBV18 NA TGTGCCAGCTCGCCCGGGACTAGCGGATACGGCGCAGATACGCAGTATTTT CASSPGTSGYGADTQYF
TRBJ2-6 TRBD1 TRBV28 NA TGTGCCAGCACCAAACGACACAGGGGGTTTGGGGCCAACGTCCTGACTTTC CASTKRHRGFGANVLTF
TRBJ1-2 NA TRBV30 NA TGTGCCTGGAGTCGAAGACAGAGGAATAACTATGGCTACACCTTC CAWSRRQRNNYGYTF
TRBJ2-5 NA TRBV1 NA TGCACCAGCAGCCAATCAGGACTAGCGGGGGGGATATTCCAAGAGACCCAGTACTTC CTSSQSGLAGGIFQETQYF
TRBJ2-1 NA TRBV5-1 NA TGCGCCAGCAGCTTGGGCCAGGGGTCCCACAATGAGCAGTTCTTC CASSLGQGSHNEQFF
TRBJ2-5 TRBD2 TRBV9 NA TGTGCCAGCAGCGTAGGGGGGACTAGCGGGACTGAGACCCAGTACTTC CASSVGGTSGTETQYF
TRBJ2-7 NA TRBV7-2 NA TGTGCCAGCAGCTTAGGTCCCCCACCCTACGAGCAGTACTTC CASSLGPPPYEQYF
TRBJ2-7 NA TRBV5-4 NA TGTGCCAGCAGCGCGACACCTACCTACGAGCAGTACTTC CASSATPTYEQYF
TRBJ1-6 NA TRBV11-2 NA TGTGCCAGCAGCTTAGTACTGGGAAATTCACCCCTCCACTTT CASSLVLGNSPLHF
TRBJ2-3 TRBD1 TRBV18 NA TGTGCCAGCTCACCGGACATAGGGGGCATGAGCACAGATACGCAGTATTTT CASSPDIGGMSTDTQYF
TRBJ1-5 TRBD1 TRBV19 once TGTGCCAGTAGTCCCTGGACAGGCTACAATCAGCCCCAGCATTTT CASSPWTGYNQPQHF
TRBJ1-5 NA TRBV5-5 NA TGTGCCAGCAGCTTCCAGGGTGATCAGCCCCAGCATTTT CASSFQGDQPQHF
TRBJ1-3 NA TRBV28 NA TGTGCCAGCAGTTTACTGACAGCCTCTGGAAACACCATATATTTT CASSLLTASGNTIYF
TRBJ1-2 NA TRBV6-1 NA TGTGCCAGCAGTGAAATAAGGGGAAACTATGGCTACACCTTC CASSEIRGNYGYTF
TRBJ2-7 NA TRBV10-3 NA TGTGCCATCAGTGAAGGGGATACCATAAACGAGCAGTACTTC CAISEGDTINEQYF
TRBJ2-4 TRBD1 TRBV7-2 NA TGTGCCAGCAGCCCCCGACAGGGGACGGGGATACTAGCCAAAAACATTCAGTACTTC CASSPRQGTGILAKNIQYF
TRBJ1-1 NA TRBV6-4 NA TGTGCCAGCAGTTACGAAGAGAACACTGAAGCTTTCTTT CASSYEENTEAFF
TRBJ1-5 NA TRBV5-5 NA TGTGCCAGCAGCTTGTATCCGGGACTAGCGGATCAGCCCCAGCATTTT CASSLYPGLADQPQHF
TRBJ1-5 NA TRBV10-3 NA TGTGCCATCAGTGAGTCGGGATGGGATCAGCCCCAGCATTTT CAISESGWDQPQHF
TRBJ2-3 TRBD1 TRBV29-1 NA TGCAGCGTTAGGACAGGCGGCACAGATACGCAGTATTTT CSVRTGGTDTQYF
TRBJ2-3 NA TRBV7-2 once TGTGCCAGCAGCTTAAGCATCCCGGATACGCAGTATTTT CASSLSIPDTQYF
TRBJ2-5 TRBD1 TRBV29-1 NA TGCAGCGTCGACCGGGACAGGGGGCTGGAGTACTTC CSVDRDRGLEYF
TRBJ1-4 NA TRBV7-8 NA TGTGCCAGCAGCTTAAACAGGGAAGTAGTAAAACTGTTTTTT CASSLNREVVKLFF
TRBJ1-3 TRBD1 TRBV5-1 NA TGCGCCAGCAGCTTCCAGGACAGGGTCTCTGGAAACACCATATATTTT CASSFQDRVSGNTIYF
TRBJ2-1 TRBD1 TRBV19 NA TGTGCCAGTAGTCGACAGGGAACGACCAATGAGCAGTTCTTC CASSRQGTTNEQFF
TRBJ1-6 NA TRBV7-9 NA TGTGCCAGCAGCTTACCGGGACCCCCGGAGAATTCACCCCTCCACTTT CASSLPGPPENSPLHF
TRBJ2-7 TRBD2 TRBV18 NA TGTGCCAGCTCACCACTCCTAGCGGGGGGTTCCTACGAGCAGTACTTC CASSPLLAGGSYEQYF
TRBJ1-6 NA TRBV11-2 NA TGTGCCAGCAGCTTAGATCCACAATCACCCCTCCACTTT CASSLDPQSPLHF
TRBJ1-6 TRBD1 TRBV14 NA TGTGCCAGCAGCCACCTGACGGGACAGGGCCTAAATTCACCCCTCCACTTT CASSHLTGQGLNSPLHF
TRBJ1-2 NA TRBV13 NA TGTGCCAGCAGTACGGCAGGGATCACCCGGGGGGGCTACACCTTC CASSTAGITRGGYTF